This T cell receptor beta chain was captured in a study of T cell responses to AZD1222 COVID-19 vaccine. Points from the study as a whole: Repertoire samples came only from after the peak T cell response. Baseline seropositives among AZD1222 recipients totaled only 6 or 7. The study found vaccine-associated CD4 TCRs spanning spike, dominant at 160-218 and 743-854.

Comments on this clone: Its antigen is not known.

The assay was immunoSEQ multiplex PCR, and TCRdb's table has in-frame clones only and misses some. Among 150,000 or so clones listed, 75% to 95% were seen once. The sequencing here drew on peripheral blood, taken on day 0 of AZD1222 vaccination. The TCR sequence derives from an adult in good health.

The CDR3 DNA reads TGTGCCAGCAGTTACGGGGGGGCCACCGGGGAGCTGTTTTTT. Protein: CASSYGGATGELFF. The chain links TRBV6-2 or TRBV6-3 to TRBJ2-2, with a tentative D call TRBD2 (7 bases). Germline CDR1 is MNHEY and CDR2 is SVGEGT. This CDR3 contains 14 residues. V lost 2 bases, J lost 4 bases, and 8 bases lay in between.